This T cell receptor beta chain appears in the sequencing data of a study of blood T cells in healthy people across ages. Next came a second PCR, run for roughly 7 to 12 cycles, which used a sample-barcoded 5' primer along with a J-beta primer mix. Every cDNA molecule bore a tag from a template-switch adaptor containing 12 random nucleotides. TCRdb itself ran the 5' RACE reads through MiXCR, one entry per CDR3 protein. The sample consists of hundreds of thousands of distinct CDR3 sequences, 55% to 70% of them appearing once. Donation came from healthy Caucasian individuals in Russia who were aged roughly 6 to 95. Samples had at least 6.5 million PBMCs isolated from them. Study-wide findings and caveats: It was not known whether donors were CMV positive (a possible confounder of expanded clonotype changes).

Of note for this clonotype: Its antigen is unidentified.

Germline-derived CDR1 and CDR2 are SEHNR and FQNEAQ (reference sequence). The V end lost 4 bases, the J end lost 5 bases, and 18 bases lay between the germline ends. The CDR3 runs 15 residues. What was sequenced was blood. The gene calls are TRBV7-9 and TRBJ2-7; D is unresolved. The receptor comes from a man between 25 and 39 years old in good health. Here the CDR3 reads CASSYFSGVMDEQYF. In DNA form, the CDR3 reads TGTGCCAGCAGCTACTTCTCGGGCGTGATGGACGAGCAGTACTTC.